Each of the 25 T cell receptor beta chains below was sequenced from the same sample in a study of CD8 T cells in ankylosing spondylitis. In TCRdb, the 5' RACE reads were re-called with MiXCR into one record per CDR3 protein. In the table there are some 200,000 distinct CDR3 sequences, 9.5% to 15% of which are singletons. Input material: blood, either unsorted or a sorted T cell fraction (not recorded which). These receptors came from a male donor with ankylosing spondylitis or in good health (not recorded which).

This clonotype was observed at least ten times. CDR3 nucleotide sequence: TGTGCCAGCACCCTGGGACCTGAGGGCGCTGAAGCTTTCTTT. Protein: CASTLGPEGAEAFF. This sequence joins TRBV5-5 and TRBJ1-1, with D maybe TRBD1 (5 bases). Germline CDR1 SGHKS, CDR2 YYEKEE (reference sequence). The CDR3 extends over 14 amino acids. V was trimmed by 6 bases and J by 6 bases, leaving 18 bases between them.

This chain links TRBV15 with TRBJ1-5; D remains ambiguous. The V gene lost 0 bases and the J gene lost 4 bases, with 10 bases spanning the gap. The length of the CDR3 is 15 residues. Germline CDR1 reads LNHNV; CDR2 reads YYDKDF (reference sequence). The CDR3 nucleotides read TGTGCCACCAGCAGAGATTTGTGGGAGAATCAGCCCCAGCATTTT. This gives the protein CATSRDLWENQPQHF. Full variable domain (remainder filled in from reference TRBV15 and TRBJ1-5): DAMVIQNPRYQVTQFGKPVTLSCSQTLNHNVMYWYQQKSSQAPKLLFHYYDKDFNNEADTPDNFQSRRPNTSFCFLDIRSPGLGDTAMYLCATSRDLWENQPQHFGDGTRLSIL.

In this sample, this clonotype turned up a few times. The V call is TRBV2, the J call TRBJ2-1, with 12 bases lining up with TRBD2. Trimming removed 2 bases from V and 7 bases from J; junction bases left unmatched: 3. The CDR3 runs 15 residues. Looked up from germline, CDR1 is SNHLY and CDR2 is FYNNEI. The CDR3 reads CASSEFGLAGNEQFF. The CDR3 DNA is TGTGCCAGCAGTGAATTCGGACTAGCGGGGAATGAGCAGTTCTTC. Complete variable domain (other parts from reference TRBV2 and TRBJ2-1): EPEVTQTPSHQVTQMGQEVILRCVPISNHLYFYWYRQILGQKVEFLVSFYNNEISEKSEIFDDQFSVERPDGSNFTLKIRSTKLEDSAMYFCASSEFGLAGNEQFFGPGTRLTVL.

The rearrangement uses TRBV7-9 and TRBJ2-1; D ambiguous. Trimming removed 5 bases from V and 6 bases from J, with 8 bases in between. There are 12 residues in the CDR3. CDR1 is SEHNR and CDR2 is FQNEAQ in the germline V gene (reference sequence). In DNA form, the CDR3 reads TGTGCCAGCAGCCTAAGGTCCAATGAGCAGTTCTTC. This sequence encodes CASSLRSNEQFF. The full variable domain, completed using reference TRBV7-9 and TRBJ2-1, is DTGVSQNPRHKITKRGQNVTFRCDPISEHNRLYWYRQTLGQGPEFLTYFQNEAQLEKSRLLSDRFSAERPKGSFSTLEIQRTEQGDSAMYLCASSLRSNEQFFGPGTRLTVL.

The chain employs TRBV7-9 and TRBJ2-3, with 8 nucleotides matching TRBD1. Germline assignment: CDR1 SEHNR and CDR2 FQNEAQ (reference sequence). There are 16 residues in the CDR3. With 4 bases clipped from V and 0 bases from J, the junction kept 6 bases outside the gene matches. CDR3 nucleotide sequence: TGTGCCAGCAGCTCCCCTACAGGGGGTAGCACAGATACGCAGTATTTT. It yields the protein CASSSPTGGSTDTQYF.

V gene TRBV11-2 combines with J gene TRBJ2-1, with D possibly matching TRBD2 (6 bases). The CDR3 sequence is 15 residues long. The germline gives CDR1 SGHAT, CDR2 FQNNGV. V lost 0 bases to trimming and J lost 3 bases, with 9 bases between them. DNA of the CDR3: TGTGCCAGCAGCTTAGATAGCGGAAACTACAATGAGCAGTTCTTC. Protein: CASSLDSGNYNEQFF.

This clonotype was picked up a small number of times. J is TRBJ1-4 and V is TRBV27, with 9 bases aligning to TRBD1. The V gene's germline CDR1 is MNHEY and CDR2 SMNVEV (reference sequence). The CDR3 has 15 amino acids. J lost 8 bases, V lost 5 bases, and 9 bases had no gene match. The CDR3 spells CASSPGTGGREKLFF. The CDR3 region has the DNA TGTGCCAGCAGTCCCGGAACAGGGGGCAGGGAAAAACTGTTTTTT.

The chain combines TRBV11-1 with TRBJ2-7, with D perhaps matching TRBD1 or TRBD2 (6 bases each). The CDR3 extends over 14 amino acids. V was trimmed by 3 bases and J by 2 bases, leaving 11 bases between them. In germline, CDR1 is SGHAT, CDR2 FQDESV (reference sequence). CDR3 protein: CASSLSGEAYEQYF. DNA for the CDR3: TGTGCCAGCAGCTTGTCAGGGGAGGCCTACGAGCAGTACTTC.

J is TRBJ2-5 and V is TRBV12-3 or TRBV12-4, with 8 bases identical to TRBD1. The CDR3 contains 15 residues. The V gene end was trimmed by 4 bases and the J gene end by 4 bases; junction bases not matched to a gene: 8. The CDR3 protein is CASSSDRAFGETQYF. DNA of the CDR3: TGTGCCAGCAGTTCGGACAGGGCTTTCGGAGAGACCCAGTACTTC.

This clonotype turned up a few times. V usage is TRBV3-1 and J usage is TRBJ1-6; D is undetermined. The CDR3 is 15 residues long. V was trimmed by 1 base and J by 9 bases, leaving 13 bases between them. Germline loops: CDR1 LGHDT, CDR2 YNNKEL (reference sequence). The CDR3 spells CASSQGEGETSPLHF. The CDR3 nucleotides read TGTGCCAGCAGCCAAGGGGAGGGTGAAACTTCACCCCTCCACTTT. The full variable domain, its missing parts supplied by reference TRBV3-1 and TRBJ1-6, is DTAVSQTPKYLVTQMGNDKSIKCEQNLGHDTMYWYKQDSKKFLKIMFSYNNKELIINETVPNRFSPKSPDKAHLNLHINSLELGDSAVYFCASSQGEGETSPLHFGNGTRLTVT.

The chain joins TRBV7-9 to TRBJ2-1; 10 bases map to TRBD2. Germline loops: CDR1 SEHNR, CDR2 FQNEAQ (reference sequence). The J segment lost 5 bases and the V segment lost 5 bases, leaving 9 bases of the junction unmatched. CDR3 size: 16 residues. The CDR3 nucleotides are TGTGCCAGCAGCCGGAAGGGAGCGGGGGGGAACAATGAGCAGTTCTTC. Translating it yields CASSRKGAGGNNEQFF.

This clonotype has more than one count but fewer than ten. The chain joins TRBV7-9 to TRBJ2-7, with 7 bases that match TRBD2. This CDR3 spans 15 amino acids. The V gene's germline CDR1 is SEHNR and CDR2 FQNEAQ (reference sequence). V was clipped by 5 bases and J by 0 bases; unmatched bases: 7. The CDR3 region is CASSGEGEGSYEQYF. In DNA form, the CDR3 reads TGTGCCAGCAGCGGGGAGGGCGAGGGCTCCTACGAGCAGTACTTC.

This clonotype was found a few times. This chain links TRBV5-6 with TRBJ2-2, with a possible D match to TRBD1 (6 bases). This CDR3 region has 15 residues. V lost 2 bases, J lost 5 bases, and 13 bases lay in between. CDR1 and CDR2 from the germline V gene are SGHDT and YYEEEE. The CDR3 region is CASSFGQTQTGELFF. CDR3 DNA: TGTGCCAGCAGCTTCGGACAGACACAGACCGGGGAGCTGTTTTTT. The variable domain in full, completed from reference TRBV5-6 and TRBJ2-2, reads DAGVTQSPTHLIKTRGQQVTLRCSPKSGHDTVSWYQQALGQGPQFIFQYYEEEERQRGNFPDRFSGHQFPNYSSELNVNALLLGDSALYLCASSFGQTQTGELFFGEGSRLTVL.

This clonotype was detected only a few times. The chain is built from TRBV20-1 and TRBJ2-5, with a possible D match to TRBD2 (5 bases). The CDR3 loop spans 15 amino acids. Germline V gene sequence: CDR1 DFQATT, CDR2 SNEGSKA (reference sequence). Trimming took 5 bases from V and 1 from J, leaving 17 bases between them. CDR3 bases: TGCAGTGCTGCTTGGACGGGAACCCTCCAAGAGACCCAGTACTTC. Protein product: CSAAWTGTLQETQYF.

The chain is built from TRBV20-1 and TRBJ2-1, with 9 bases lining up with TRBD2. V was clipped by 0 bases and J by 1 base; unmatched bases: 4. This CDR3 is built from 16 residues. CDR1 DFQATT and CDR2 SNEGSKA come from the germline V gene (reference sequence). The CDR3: CSARDPSGASYNEQFF. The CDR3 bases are TGCAGTGCTAGAGATCCTAGCGGGGCTTCCTACAATGAGCAGTTCTTC.

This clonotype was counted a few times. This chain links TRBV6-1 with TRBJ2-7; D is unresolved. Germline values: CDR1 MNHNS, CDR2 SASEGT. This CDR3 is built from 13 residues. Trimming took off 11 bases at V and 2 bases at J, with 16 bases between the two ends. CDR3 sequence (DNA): TGTGCCGTTATAGCCGTGCTCGCCTACGAGCAGTACTTC. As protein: CAVIAVLAYEQYF.

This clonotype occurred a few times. CDR3 sequence: CASSDTGSTYNEQFF. The CDR3 nucleotides are TGTGCCAGCAGCGACACAGGGTCCACCTACAATGAGCAGTTCTTC. V gene TRBV7-9 combines with J gene TRBJ2-1, with D tentatively TRBD1 (6 bases). CDR3 length: 15 amino acids. Germline values: CDR1 SEHNR, CDR2 FQNEAQ (reference sequence). Trimming took 5 bases from V and 2 from J, leaving 13 bases between them.

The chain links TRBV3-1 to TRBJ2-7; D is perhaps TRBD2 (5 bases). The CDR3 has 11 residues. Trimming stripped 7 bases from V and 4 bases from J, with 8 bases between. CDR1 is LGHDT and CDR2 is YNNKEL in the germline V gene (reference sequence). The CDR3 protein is CASTEGYEQYF. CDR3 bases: TGTGCCAGCACTGAGGGATACGAGCAGTACTTC.

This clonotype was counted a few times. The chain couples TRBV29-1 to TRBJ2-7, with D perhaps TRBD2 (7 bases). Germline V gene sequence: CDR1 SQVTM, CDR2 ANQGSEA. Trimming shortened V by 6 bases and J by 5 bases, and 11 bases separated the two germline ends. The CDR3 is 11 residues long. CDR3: CSVWGGHEQYF. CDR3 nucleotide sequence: TGCAGCGTCTGGGGGGGCCACGAGCAGTACTTC.

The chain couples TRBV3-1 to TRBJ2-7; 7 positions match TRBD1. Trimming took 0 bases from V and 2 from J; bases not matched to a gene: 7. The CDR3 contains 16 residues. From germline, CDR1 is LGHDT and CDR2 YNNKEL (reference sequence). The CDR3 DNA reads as TGTGCCAGCAGCCAAGACCGGAGACAGGGTGCCTACGAGCAGTACTTC. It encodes CASSQDRRQGAYEQYF.

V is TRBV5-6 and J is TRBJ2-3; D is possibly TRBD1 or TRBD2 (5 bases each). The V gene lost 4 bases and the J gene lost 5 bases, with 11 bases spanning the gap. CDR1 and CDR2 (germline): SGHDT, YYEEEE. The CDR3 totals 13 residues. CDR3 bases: TGTGCCAGCAGCCCCGTGGGGGTAGATACGCAGTATTTT. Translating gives CASSPVGVDTQYF.

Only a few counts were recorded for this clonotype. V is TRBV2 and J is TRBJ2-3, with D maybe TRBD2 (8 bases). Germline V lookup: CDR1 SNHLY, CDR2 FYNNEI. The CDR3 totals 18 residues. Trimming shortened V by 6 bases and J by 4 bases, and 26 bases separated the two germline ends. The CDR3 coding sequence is TGTGCCAGCAGCGAATTCAACACAGGGGCAGCGGGAGCAGATACGCAGTATTTT. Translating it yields CASSEFNTGAAGADTQYF.

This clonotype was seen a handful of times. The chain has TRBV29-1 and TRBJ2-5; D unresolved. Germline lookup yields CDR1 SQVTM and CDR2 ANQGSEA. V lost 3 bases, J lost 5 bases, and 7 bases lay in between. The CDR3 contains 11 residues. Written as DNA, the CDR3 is TGCAGCGTTGATCATTGGGAGACCCAGTACTTC. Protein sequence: CSVDHWETQYF. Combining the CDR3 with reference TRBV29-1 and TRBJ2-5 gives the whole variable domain SAVISQKPSRDICQRGTSLTIQCQVDSQVTMMFWYRQQPGQSLTLIATANQGSEATYESGFVIDKFPISRPNLTFSTLTVSNMSPEDSSIYLCSVDHWETQYFGPGTRLLVL.

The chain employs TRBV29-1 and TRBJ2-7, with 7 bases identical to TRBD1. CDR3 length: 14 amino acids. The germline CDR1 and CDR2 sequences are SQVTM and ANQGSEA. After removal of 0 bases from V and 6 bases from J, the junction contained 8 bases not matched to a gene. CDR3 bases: TGCAGCGTTGAAGAAACAGCGGCAGGGGGCGAGCAGTACTTC. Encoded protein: CSVEETAAGGEQYF.

This CDR3 is CASSQVRGDEQYF. As DNA, the CDR3 is TGTGCCAGCAGCCAAGTTCGGGGGGACGAGCAGTACTTC. The rearrangement uses TRBV3-1 and TRBJ2-7; TRBD2 matches at 7 bases. V dropped 1 base and J dropped 5; count of bases not matched to a gene: 2. The germline V gene encodes CDR1 LGHDT and CDR2 YNNKEL (reference sequence). This CDR3 is 13 amino acids long.